This T cell receptor (beta chain) was captured by sequencing in a study of regulatory T cells in long-lasting Graves disease. Study context: Positive TSH receptor antibodies alongside over 5 years of antithyroid drugs were what marked Graves' disease as persistent. The study's findings and limits: Persistent Graves' patients showed less TCR diversity than newly diagnosed patients showed. Comparison showed that persistent patients shared more public clonotypes (roughly 2,700) than new patients (roughly 970). Newly diagnosed disease favored TRBV20-1 and TRBJ2-1 over persistent disease.

For TCR beta, libraries came from iRepertoire HTBI primers and Arm-PCR of CDR3 regions. TCRdb passed the multiplex PCR reads through MiXCR, listing each CDR3 protein once. The table lists some 300,000 distinct CDR3 sequences, 22% of them singletons. Note on this clonotype: Its antigen is not known.

The length of the CDR3 is 15 residues. Germline assignment: CDR1 SGDLS and CDR2 YYNGEE. The junction had 6 bases not matched to a gene; V was cut back by 0 bases and J by 7 bases. Time point given: persistent/refractory GD, antithyroid drugs over 5 years with positive TRAb. RNA extracted from PBMCs served as the sequencing template. The V and J genes are TRBV9 and TRBJ1-4; 7 bases map to TRBD1. This specimen consisted of peripheral blood mononuclear cells (PBMCs), obtained when the disease was refractory, from a patient treated with antithyroid drugs. The receptor comes from a female donor with Graves disease. The CDR3 DNA is TGTGCCAGCAGCGTAGACGACAGGGAGGGTGAAAAACTGTTTTTT. Protein: CASSVDDREGEKLFF. Full variable domain (missing parts from reference TRBV9 and TRBJ1-4): DSGVTQTPKHLITATGQRVTLRCSPRSGDLSVYWYQQSLDQGLQFLIQYYNGEERAKGNILERFSAQQFPDLHSELNLSSLELGDSALYFCASSVDDREGEKLFFGSGTQLSVL.